The clone carrying this T cell receptor beta chain was detected only once. The CDR3 runs 15 residues. Trimming took 0 bases from V and 4 from J, leaving 12 bases between them. Germline V gene lookup returns CDR1 LNHNV and CDR2 YYDKDF (reference sequence). TCRdb keeps only in-frame clones here, not all; method: immunoSEQ multiplex PCR. This table holds around 51,000 clones, 80% found once. The data derive from a study of control samples from healthy donors and cancer patients. This TCR derives from a man aged 70-80 years in good health. The V gene is TRBV15, the J gene TRBJ1-2; D remains unclear. Sample: blood. The CDR3: CATSREESSSYGYTF. In nucleotides, the CDR3 is TGTGCCACCAGCAGAGAGGAATCATCAAGCTATGGCTACACCTTC.